These 27 T cell receptor beta chains were sequenced from one sample in a study of CD8+ T cells in alopecia areata. Following RNA extraction, reverse transcription yielded cDNA that acted as the sequencing template. Sequencing used immunoSEQ multiplex PCR; TCRdb keeps in-frame clones, though not all of them. In the table there are over 200,000 clones, about three fifths of which are singletons. The sequences come from CD4+ T cells sorted from blood, collected at week 0. These receptors all come from a human donor with alopecia areata.

This CDR3 reads CASSLLGTSGNNEQFF. The CDR3 coding sequence is TGTGCCAGCAGTTTATTGGGGACTAGCGGAAACAATGAGCAGTTCTTC. V usage is TRBV27 and J usage is TRBJ2-1; 11 bases are shared with TRBD2. CDR1 and CDR2 from the germline V gene are MNHEY and SMNVEV (reference sequence). This CDR3 region has 16 residues. V was clipped by 1 base and J by 5 bases; unmatched bases: 4.

The V and J genes are TRBV7-8 and TRBJ2-7; TRBD1 or TRBD2 may be the D gene (5 bases each). The CDR3 sequence is 14 residues long. Germline CDR1 is SGHVS and CDR2 is FQNEAQ. V gave up 4 bases and J gave up 3 bases, with 13 bases separating them. CDR3 nucleotides: TGTGCCAGCAGCTCAGACGAGGGGTTCTACGAGCAGTACTTC. This translates into CASSSDEGFYEQYF.

This rearrangement joins TRBV18 to TRBJ2-5; maybe TRBD2 (6 bases). This CDR3 is built from 14 residues. Germline CDR1 reads KGHSH; CDR2 reads LQKENI. Trimming took 3 bases from V and 3 from J, leaving 11 bases between them. The DNA of the CDR3 is TGTGCCAGCTCACCGGAGGGACGGAAAGAGACCCAGTACTTC. Amino acid sequence: CASSPEGRKETQYF.

This clone has just a few counts. This chain uses TRBV30 with TRBJ1-2; D ambiguous. Deletions cut 2 bases from V and 7 bases from J, with 11 bases between. The CDR3 has 12 residues. Per germline, CDR1 GTSNPN and CDR2 SVGIG (reference sequence). CDR3 sequence: CAWSTVPGGYTF. CDR3 DNA: TGTGCCTGGAGTACGGTTCCAGGTGGCTACACCTTC.

The J gene is TRBJ2-1, the V gene TRBV9, with 11 positions matching TRBD2. The CDR3 contains 20 residues. Germline assignment: CDR1 SGDLS and CDR2 YYNGEE. J was trimmed by 4 bases and V by 3 bases; bases with no gene match: 18. The CDR3 nucleotides read TGTGCCAGCAGCGAGAGGGGCCTAGCGGGAGGAATTAGGGAATACAATGAGCAGTTCTTC. As protein: CASSERGLAGGIREYNEQFF.

This clone has only a few counts. The chain is built from TRBV29-1 and TRBJ2-1; 7 bases are shared with TRBD2. V dropped 5 bases and J dropped 0; count of bases not matched to a gene: 4. Germline CDR1 reads SQVTM; CDR2 reads ANQGSEA. The CDR3 is 14 amino acids. CDR3 nucleotide sequence: TGCAGCGTTCCCGGGAGGATCTCCTACAATGAGCAGTTCTTC. It specifies CSVPGRISYNEQFF.

The chain employs TRBV11-2 and TRBJ1-1; D is possibly TRBD1 (5 bases). This CDR3 is built from 12 residues. Germline CDR1 is SGHAT and CDR2 is FQNNGV. Trimming stripped 3 bases from V and 8 bases from J, with 10 bases between. CDR3 region: CASSLGEEEAFF. The CDR3 region has the DNA TGTGCCAGCAGCTTGGGGGAAGAGGAAGCTTTCTTT.

A word on this clone: A much larger clonotype is one base distant, so this may be a read error. The chain combines TRBV6-6 with TRBJ2-1; D uncertain. Germline values: CDR1 MNHNY, CDR2 SVGAGI (reference sequence). Trimming shortened V by 6 bases and J by 4 bases, and 4 bases separated the two germline ends. The CDR3 has 11 amino acids. CDR3 coding DNA: TGTGCCAGCAGGGGATACAATGAGCAGTTCTTC. This codes for CASRGYNEQFF.

This clone was counted once. V usage is TRBV2 and J usage is TRBJ1-1; no definite D call. Trimming took off 6 bases at V and 1 base at J, with 12 bases between the two ends. The CDR3 length is 14 residues. In germline, CDR1 is SNHLY, CDR2 FYNNEI. CDR3 bases: TGTGCCAGCAGATCAGACACAACGAACACTGAAGCTTTCTTT. Protein: CASRSDTTNTEAFF.

The chain has TRBV7-9 and TRBJ2-5; D gene unclear. The CDR3 has 16 amino acids. Germline CDR1 is SEHNR and CDR2 is FQNEAQ (reference sequence). The V gene lost 2 bases and the J gene lost 0 bases, with 13 bases spanning the gap. CDR3 in DNA: TGTGCCAGCAGCTTAATCAGCTTAGGGAACCAAGAGACCCAGTACTTC. This codes for CASSLISLGNQETQYF.

V and J are TRBV6-5 and TRBJ2-1; 11 nucleotides match TRBD1. The length of the CDR3 is 13 residues. Germline CDR1 MNHEY, CDR2 SVGAGI. With 0 bases clipped from V and 12 bases from J, the junction kept 1 base outside the gene matches. The CDR3 bases are TGTGCCAGCAGTTACTCGGGACAGGGGGGGCAGTTCTTC. Protein product: CASSYSGQGGQFF.

The chain couples TRBV29-1 to TRBJ2-7; tentative D call: TRBD2 (7 bases). The CDR3 is 12 residues long. V lost 4 bases and J 5 bases, leaving 12 bases between the germline ends. CDR1 and CDR2 from the germline V gene are SQVTM and ANQGSEA. The CDR3 reads CSVGPGGDEQYF. The CDR3 nucleotides read TGCAGCGTTGGACCGGGGGGCGACGAGCAGTACTTC.

The rearrangement joins TRBV5-6 to TRBJ2-1; no firm D call. Between the trimmed V and J ends, which lost 0 bases and 1 base, there was a span of 5 bases. Per the germline V gene, CDR1 is SGHDT and CDR2 is YYEEEE. CDR3 length: 14 amino acids. The CDR3 DNA is TGTGCCAGCAGCTTGGGGGAATCCTACAATGAGCAGTTCTTC. Amino acid sequence: CASSLGESYNEQFF.

The V call is TRBV7-9, the J call TRBJ2-3; D is perhaps TRBD2 (5 bases). This CDR3 is 14 amino acids long. Looked up from germline, CDR1 is SEHNR and CDR2 is FQNEAQ (reference sequence). Trimming pared 5 bases from V and 2 bases from J, leaving 11 bases between. Here the CDR3 DNA reads TGTGCCAGCAGCACAGAAGGACTCACAGATACGCAGTATTTT. Translation: CASSTEGLTDTQYF.

The V call is TRBV23-1, the J call TRBJ2-4; D possibly corresponds to TRBD2 (5 bases). TRBV23-1 is filed as an ORF, its function uncertain. This CDR3 has 14 residues. V was pared by 7 bases and J by 5 bases, with 15 bases between. The CDR3 protein is CASKNPGYQNIQYF. CDR3 nucleotides: TGCGCCAGCAAAAATCCGGGATATCAAAACATTCAGTACTTC.

V is TRBV2 and J is TRBJ2-3; 9 nucleotides match TRBD2. CDR1 is SNHLY, CDR2 FYNNEI, per germline. The CDR3 is made up of 16 amino acids. J gave up 4 bases and V 7 bases, and 12 bases lay outside the gene matches. CDR3 DNA: TGTGCCAGCATCGACACCACGGGGACTAGCCCAGATACGCAGTATTTT. Amino acids: CASIDTTGTSPDTQYF.

V usage is TRBV4-1 and J usage is TRBJ2-7; D may match TRBD1 or TRBD2 (5 bases each). Deletions cut 4 bases from V and 3 bases from J, with 13 bases between. CDR3 length equals 14 residues. Germline CDR1 MGHRA, CDR2 YSYEKL. CDR3 amino acids: CASSLTRGLYEQYF. DNA of the CDR3: TGCGCCAGCAGCCTAACTAGGGGCCTCTACGAGCAGTACTTC.

V usage is TRBV30 and J usage is TRBJ2-5; 7 bases fit TRBD1. V lost 3 bases and J lost 0; bases outside the gene matches: 7. The CDR3 has 15 amino acids. Germline CDR1 and CDR2: GTSNPN and SVGIG (reference sequence). The CDR3 loop reads CAWSDGTEYQETQYF. Here the CDR3 DNA reads TGTGCCTGGAGCGACGGGACAGAGTACCAAGAGACCCAGTACTTC.

V usage is TRBV7-3 and J usage is TRBJ1-1; D gene unclear. Trimming pared 5 bases from V and 10 bases from J, leaving 17 bases between. In germline, CDR1 is SGHTA, CDR2 FQGTGA. The CDR3 has 13 amino acids. The CDR3 region has the DNA TGTGCCAGCAGCGCCCAAGAAGGCCTGCCAGCTTTCTTT. Its translation: CASSAQEGLPAFF. The variable domain in full, with the rest retrieved from reference TRBV7-3 and TRBJ1-1, is GAGVSQTPSNKVTEKGKYVELRCDPISGHTALYWYRQSLGQGPEFLIYFQGTGAADDSGLPNDRFFAVRPEGSVSTLKIQRTERGDSAVYLCASSAQEGLPAFFGQGTRLTVV.

This clone occurred a few times. The chain is built from TRBV29-1 and TRBJ2-2; 11 nucleotides align to TRBD2. The CDR3 has 17 amino acids. V lost 3 bases to trimming and J lost 2 bases; unmatched junction nucleotides: 8. CDR1 is SQVTM, CDR2 ANQGSEA, per germline. The CDR3, as DNA: TGCAGCGTTGAGGGGATCGGGACTAGCGGTAACACCGGGGAGCTGTTTTTT. This codes for CSVEGIGTSGNTGELFF.

J is TRBJ2-7 and V is TRBV2, with TRBD1 as a possible D gene (6 bases). Trimming pared 11 bases from V and 2 bases from J, leaving 16 bases between. This CDR3 is built from 13 residues. Per germline, CDR1 SNHLY and CDR2 FYNNEI. The CDR3 nucleotides read TGTGCCCATCAGAGGACAGCGGCCTACGAGCAGTACTTC. Amino acids: CAHQRTAAYEQYF.

The V call is TRBV5-5, the J call TRBJ1-4, with a weak D call TRBD1 (5 bases). Germline CDR1 SGHKS, CDR2 YYEKEE (reference sequence). CDR3 length equals 13 residues. Between the trimmed V and J ends, which lost 0 bases and 8 bases, there was a span of 8 bases. The CDR3 sequence: CASSLEDREKLFF. CDR3 sequence (DNA): TGTGCCAGCAGCTTGGAAGACAGAGAAAAACTGTTTTTT. Variable domain in full (rest from reference TRBV5-5 and TRBJ1-4): DAGVTQSPTHLIKTRGQQVTLRCSPISGHKSVSWYQQVLGQGPQFIFQYYEKEERGRGNFPDRFSARQFPNYSSELNVNALLLGDSALYLCASSLEDREKLFFGSGTQLSVL.

The V and J genes are TRBV6-5 and TRBJ2-1, with D possibly being TRBD1 (6 bases). This CDR3 region has 15 residues. Germline CDR1 is MNHEY and CDR2 is SVGAGI. V was shortened by 5 bases and J by 4 bases, with 15 bases between the two germline ends. The CDR3 spells CASSLRDTRYNEQFF. The CDR3 nucleotides are TGTGCCAGCAGTCTCCGGGACACCCGATACAATGAGCAGTTCTTC.

The V gene is TRBV7-6, the J gene TRBJ2-7; D assignment may be TRBD1 or TRBD2 (5 bases each). V was clipped by 2 bases and J by 0 bases, with 14 bases between them. The CDR3 is 16 amino acids. The germline CDR1 and CDR2 sequences are SGHVS and FNYEAQ. The CDR3, as DNA: TGTGCCAGCAGCTTATATGGGACCCAAGTCTCCTACGAGCAGTACTTC. Translating it yields CASSLYGTQVSYEQYF.

The chain is built from TRBV19 and TRBJ1-5, with 8 positions matching TRBD1. J was trimmed by 7 bases and V by 3 bases; bases with no gene match: 5. CDR3 length: 14 residues. Germline values: CDR1 LNHDA, CDR2 SQIVND (reference sequence). The CDR3 loop is CASSMMDRAQPQHF. For the CDR3, the DNA is TGTGCCAGTAGTATGATGGACAGGGCACAGCCCCAGCATTTT.

This clone was seen more than once but under ten times. The chain combines TRBV2 with TRBJ2-7, with D uncertain. The V gene lost 10 bases and the J gene lost 1 base, with 8 bases spanning the gap. The V gene's germline CDR1 is SNHLY and CDR2 FYNNEI. The CDR3 extends over 11 amino acids. The DNA for the CDR3 is TGTGCCACGGCCTATTCCTACGAGCAGTACTTC. Amino acid sequence: CATAYSYEQYF.

This clone was picked up a small number of times. The rearrangement links TRBV29-1 to TRBJ2-3; the D gene is possibly TRBD1 (5 bases). V was shortened by 2 bases and J by 6 bases, with 18 bases between the two germline ends. The CDR3 is 15 residues long. Looked up from germline, CDR1 is SQVTM and CDR2 is ANQGSEA. As DNA, the CDR3 is TGCAGCGTTGAACTCCTCGGGCAGCCAGGGGATACGCAGTATTTT. Its protein product is CSVELLGQPGDTQYF.